There are a few counts of the clone carrying this T cell receptor beta chain. Its target is not known. The data belong to a study of cytomegalovirus exposure and HLA in healthy donors. On the study more broadly: Of about 390 genotyped donors, about 81% grouped in the Caucasian-associated ancestry cluster. General study results and limits: Accounts indicate the classifier identified cytomegalovirus status with strong specificity and sensitivity. One variant, a missense change in DCLRE1C, was linked in a later analysis to TCR beta V- and J-gene trimming.

The CDR3 consists of 13 residues. V lost 6 bases, J lost 2 bases, and 2 bases stayed unmatched. Per germline, CDR1 SNHLY and CDR2 FYNNEI. PCR used 60 Vbeta primers and 13 Jbeta primers. Clones were sequenced by immunoSEQ multiplex PCR, and TCRdb holds only the in-frame ones, with some missing. The repertoire holds approximately 110,000 clones, with over 60% as singletons. The source is a woman between 35 and 50 years old in good health and CMV-seropositive. The chain has TRBV2 and TRBJ2-7; 9 nucleotides align to TRBD1. The specimen sequenced was PBMCs. The chain's CDR3 is CASRGTGTYEQYF. The CDR3 DNA follows: TGTGCCAGCAGGGGGACAGGGACCTACGAGCAGTACTTC.